What follows are 2 T cell receptor beta chains derived from one specimen sequenced in a study of cytomegalovirus exposure and HLA in healthy donors. 60 Vbeta and 13 Jbeta primers were used in PCR. The protocol was immunoSEQ multiplex PCR, while the TCRdb copy is restricted to in-frame clones and leaves out a portion. The sample comprises 120,000 or so clones, approximately 10% of which are singletons, and 4.5% to 5% rests with the top ten. Source material: PBMCs. Source of these receptors: a young woman in good health and CMV-seropositive.

With regard to this clone: Other DNA sequences of this sample code for an identical CDR3. The CDR3 DNA reads as TGCGCCAGCAGCTTGGATCCCTCTAGCACAGATACGCAGTATTTT. Translation gives CASSLDPSSTDTQYF. V is TRBV5-1 and J is TRBJ2-3, with D unclear. Germline V CDR1 and CDR2: SGHRS, YFSETQ. Between the trimmed V and J ends, which lost 0 bases and 0 bases, there was a span of 8 bases. The CDR3 runs 15 residues. Filled out from reference TRBV5-1 and TRBJ2-3, the complete variable domain reads KAGVTQTPRYLIKTRGQQVTLSCSPISGHRSVSWYQQTPGQGLQFLFEYFSETQRNKGNFPGRFSGRQFSNSRSEMNVSTLELGDSALYLCASSLDPSSTDTQYFGPGTRLTVL.

This clone came up a few times. The rearrangement joins TRBV28 to TRBJ2-3, with D possibly being TRBD2 (5 bases). This CDR3 is 15 amino acids long. CDR1 and CDR2 from the germline V gene are MDHEN and SYDVKM. Trimming removed 10 bases at V and 2 bases at J, with 19 bases between. The CDR3 bases are TGTGCCACCGCTAGCCCCCCGGCCATCACAGATACGCAGTATTTT. Its protein is CATASPPAITDTQYF.